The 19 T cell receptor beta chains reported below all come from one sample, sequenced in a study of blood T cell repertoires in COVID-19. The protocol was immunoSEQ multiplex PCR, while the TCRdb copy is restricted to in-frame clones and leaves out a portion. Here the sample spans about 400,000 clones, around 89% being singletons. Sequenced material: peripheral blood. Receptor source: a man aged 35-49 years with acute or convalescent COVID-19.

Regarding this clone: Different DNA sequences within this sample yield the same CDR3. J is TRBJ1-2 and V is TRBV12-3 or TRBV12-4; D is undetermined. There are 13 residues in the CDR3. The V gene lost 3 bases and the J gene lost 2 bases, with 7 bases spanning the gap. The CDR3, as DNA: TGTGCCAGCAGTTTTAGTGTGAACTATGGCTACACCTTC. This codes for CASSFSVNYGYTF.

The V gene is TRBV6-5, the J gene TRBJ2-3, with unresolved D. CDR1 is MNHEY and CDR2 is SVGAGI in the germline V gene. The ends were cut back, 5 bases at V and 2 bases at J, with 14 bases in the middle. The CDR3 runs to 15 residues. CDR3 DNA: TGTGCCAGCAGTCTAAAAAGTCCCCACACAGATACGCAGTATTTT. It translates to CASSLKSPHTDTQYF.

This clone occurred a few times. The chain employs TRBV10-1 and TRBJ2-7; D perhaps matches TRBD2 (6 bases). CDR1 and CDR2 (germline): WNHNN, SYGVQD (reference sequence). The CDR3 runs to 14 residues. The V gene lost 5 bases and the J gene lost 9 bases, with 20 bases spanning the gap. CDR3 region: CASSCILWGVAQYF. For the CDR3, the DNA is TGCGCCAGCAGTTGCATCCTATGGGGGGTCGCGCAGTACTTC.

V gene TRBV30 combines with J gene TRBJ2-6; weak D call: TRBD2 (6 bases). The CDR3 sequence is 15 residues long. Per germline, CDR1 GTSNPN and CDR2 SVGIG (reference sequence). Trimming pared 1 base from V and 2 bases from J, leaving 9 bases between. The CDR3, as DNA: TGTGCCTGGAGTGCCCCGGGGGCTGGGGCCAACGTCCTGACTTTC. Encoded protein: CAWSAPGAGANVLTF.

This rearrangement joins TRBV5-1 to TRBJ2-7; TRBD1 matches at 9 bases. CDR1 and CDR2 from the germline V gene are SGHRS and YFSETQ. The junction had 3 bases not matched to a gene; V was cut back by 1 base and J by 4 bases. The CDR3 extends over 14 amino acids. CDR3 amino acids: CASSLTTGGYEQYF. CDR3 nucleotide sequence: TGCGCCAGCAGCTTGACGACAGGGGGGTACGAGCAGTACTTC.

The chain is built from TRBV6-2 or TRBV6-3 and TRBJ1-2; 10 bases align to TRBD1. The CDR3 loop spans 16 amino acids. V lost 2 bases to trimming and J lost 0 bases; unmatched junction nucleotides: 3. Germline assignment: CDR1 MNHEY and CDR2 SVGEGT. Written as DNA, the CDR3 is TGTGCCAGCAGTTACCAAGGACAGGGGGCTAACTATGGCTACACCTTC. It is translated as CASSYQGQGANYGYTF.

DNA for the CDR3: TGTGCCAGCAGTTTAGTACTTCCAACTAGCAATGAGCAGTTCTTC. Protein sequence: CASSLVLPTSNEQFF. The gene calls are TRBV27 and TRBJ2-1, with D possibly being TRBD2 (5 bases). CDR1 is MNHEY, CDR2 SMNVEV, per germline (reference sequence). V shed 2 bases and J shed 6 bases, with 14 bases lying between them. This CDR3 spans 15 amino acids.

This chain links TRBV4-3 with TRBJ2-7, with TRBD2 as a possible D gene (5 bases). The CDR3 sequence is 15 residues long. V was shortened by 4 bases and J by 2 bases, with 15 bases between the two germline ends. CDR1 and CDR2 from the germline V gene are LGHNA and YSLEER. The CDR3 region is CASSLSYGVPYEQYF. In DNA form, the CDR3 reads TGCGCCAGCAGCCTCTCTTACGGGGTCCCCTACGAGCAGTACTTC.

CDR3 nucleotides: TGTGCCAGCAGCAATAGAGGGACGGGGGGCGAGCAGTTCTTC. Translating gives CASSNRGTGGEQFF. J is TRBJ2-1 and V is TRBV7-2; maybe TRBD2 (7 bases). This CDR3 has 14 amino acids. Between the trimmed V and J ends, which lost 5 bases and 10 bases, there was a span of 18 bases. From germline, CDR1 is SGHTA and CDR2 FQGNSA. The full variable domain, in which reference TRBV7-2 and TRBJ2-1 provide the parts outside the CDR3, is GAGVSQSPSNKVTEKGKDVELRCDPISGHTALYWYRQSLGQGLEFLIYFQGNSAPDKSGLPSDRFSAERTGGSVSTLTIQRTQQEDSAVYLCASSNRGTGGEQFFGPGTRLTVL.

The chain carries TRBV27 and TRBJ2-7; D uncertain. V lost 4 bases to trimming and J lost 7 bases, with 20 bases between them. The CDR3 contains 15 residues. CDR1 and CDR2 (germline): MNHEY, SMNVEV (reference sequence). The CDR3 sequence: CASSSEPGPIGEQYF. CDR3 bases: TGTGCCAGCAGTTCAGAACCGGGTCCCATTGGGGAGCAGTACTTC.

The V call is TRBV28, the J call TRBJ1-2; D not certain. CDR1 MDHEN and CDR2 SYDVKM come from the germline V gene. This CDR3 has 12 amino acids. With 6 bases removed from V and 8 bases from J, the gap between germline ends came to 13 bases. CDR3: CASRPEAFGYTF. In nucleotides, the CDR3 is TGTGCCAGCAGACCCGAGGCCTTCGGCTACACCTTC.

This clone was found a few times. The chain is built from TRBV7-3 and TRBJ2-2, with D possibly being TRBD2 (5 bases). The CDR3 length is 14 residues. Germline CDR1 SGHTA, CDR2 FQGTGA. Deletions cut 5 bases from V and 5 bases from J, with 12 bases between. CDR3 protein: CASSPSRGTGELFF. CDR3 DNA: TGTGCCAGCAGCCCCTCGCGCGGGACCGGGGAGCTGTTTTTT.

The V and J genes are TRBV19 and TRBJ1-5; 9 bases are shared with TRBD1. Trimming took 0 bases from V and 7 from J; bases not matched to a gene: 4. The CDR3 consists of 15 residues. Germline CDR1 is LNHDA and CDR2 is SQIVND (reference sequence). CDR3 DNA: TGTGCCAGTAGTATAGATGAGACAGGGGGACAGCCCCAGCATTTT. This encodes CASSIDETGGQPQHF.

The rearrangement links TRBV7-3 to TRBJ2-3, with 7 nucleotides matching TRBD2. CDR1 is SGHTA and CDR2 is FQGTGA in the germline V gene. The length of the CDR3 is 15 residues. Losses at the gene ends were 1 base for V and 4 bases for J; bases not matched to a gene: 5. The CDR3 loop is CASSLRGGVSDTQYF. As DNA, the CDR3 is TGTGCCAGCAGCTTAAGGGGAGGGGTGTCAGATACGCAGTATTTT.

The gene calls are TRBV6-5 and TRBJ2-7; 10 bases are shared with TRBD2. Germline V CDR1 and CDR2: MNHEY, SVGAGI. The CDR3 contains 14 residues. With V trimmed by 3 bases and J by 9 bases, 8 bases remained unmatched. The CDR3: CASSYQREGPGQYF. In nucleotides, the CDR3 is TGTGCCAGCAGTTATCAGCGGGAGGGCCCGGGGCAGTACTTC.

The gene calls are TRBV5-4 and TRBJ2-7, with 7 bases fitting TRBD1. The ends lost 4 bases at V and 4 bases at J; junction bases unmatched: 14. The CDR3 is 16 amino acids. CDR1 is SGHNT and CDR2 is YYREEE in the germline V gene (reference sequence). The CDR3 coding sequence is TGTGCCAGCAGCCCAGAACCGGGACAGCAAGGTTACGAGCAGTACTTC. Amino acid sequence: CASSPEPGQQGYEQYF.

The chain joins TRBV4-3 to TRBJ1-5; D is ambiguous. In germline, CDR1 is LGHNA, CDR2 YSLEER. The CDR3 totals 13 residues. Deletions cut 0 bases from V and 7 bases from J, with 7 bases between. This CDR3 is CASSQDLHQPQHF. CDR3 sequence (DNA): TGCGCCAGCAGCCAAGACTTACACCAGCCCCAGCATTTT.

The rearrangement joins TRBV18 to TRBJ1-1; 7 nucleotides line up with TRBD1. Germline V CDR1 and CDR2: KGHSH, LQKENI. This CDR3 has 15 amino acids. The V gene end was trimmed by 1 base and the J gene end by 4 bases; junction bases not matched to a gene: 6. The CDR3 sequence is CASSPQGAIGTEAFF. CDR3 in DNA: TGTGCCAGCTCACCACAGGGGGCTATCGGCACTGAAGCTTTCTTT.

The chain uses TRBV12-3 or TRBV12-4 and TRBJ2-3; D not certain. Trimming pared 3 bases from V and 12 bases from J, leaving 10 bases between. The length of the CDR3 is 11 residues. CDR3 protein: CASSLSRYQYF. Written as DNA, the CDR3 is TGTGCCAGCAGTTTGAGTCGATATCAGTATTTT.